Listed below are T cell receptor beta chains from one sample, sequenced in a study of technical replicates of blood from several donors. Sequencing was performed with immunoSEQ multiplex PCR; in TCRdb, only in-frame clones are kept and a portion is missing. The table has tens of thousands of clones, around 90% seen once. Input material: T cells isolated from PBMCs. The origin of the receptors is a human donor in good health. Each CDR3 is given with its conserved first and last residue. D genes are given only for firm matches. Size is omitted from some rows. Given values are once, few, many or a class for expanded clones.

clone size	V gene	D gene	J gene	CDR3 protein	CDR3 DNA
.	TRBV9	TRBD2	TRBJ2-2	CASSGTSVYTGELFF	TGTGCCAGCAGCGGAACTAGCGTATACACCGGGGAGCTGTTTTTT
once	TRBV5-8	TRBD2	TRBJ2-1	CASSSMREINEQFF	TGTGCCAGCAGCTCGATGCGGGAGATCAATGAGCAGTTCTTC
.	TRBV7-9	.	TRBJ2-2	CASSFFTGNTGELFF	TGTGCCAGCAGCTTCTTTACGGGAAACACCGGGGAGCTGTTCTTT
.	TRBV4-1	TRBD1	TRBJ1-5	CASSRTGGNQPQHF	TGCGCCAGCAGCCGGACAGGGGGCAATCAGCCCCAGCATTTT
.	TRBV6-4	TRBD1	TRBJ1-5	CASSFDRAQPQHF	TGTGCCAGCAGTTTTGACAGGGCTCAGCCCCAGCATTTT
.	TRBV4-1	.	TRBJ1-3	CASSQDGQWGNTIYF	TGCGCCAGCAGCCAAGATGGTCAGTGGGGAAACACCATATATTTT
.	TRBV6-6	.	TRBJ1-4	CASSYPGIEKLFF	TGTGCCAGCAGTTACCCCGGGATTGAAAAACTGTTTTTT
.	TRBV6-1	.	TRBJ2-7	CASWGFYEQYF	TGTGCCAGCTGGGGCTTCTACGAGCAGTACTTC
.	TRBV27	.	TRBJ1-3	CASRTTGPSGNTIYF	TGTGCCAGCAGAACTACAGGGCCCTCTGGAAACACCATATATTTT
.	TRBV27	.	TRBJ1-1	CASSFWGGTSDTEAFF	TGTGCCAGCAGTTTTTGGGGGGGCACATCGGACACTGAAGCTTTCTTT